This TCR beta chain derives from a study of T cells in Graves' hyperthyroidism and ophthalmopathy. Patients with ophthalmopathy all had a Clinical Activity Score of at least 3, a NOSPECS grade of at least 4 and duration under 3 months. Using RNA transcripts as the source, TCR beta CDR3 regions were amplified. RT-PCR in the first round (using the HTBI primer set) targeted the TCR CDR3. One entry per CDR3 protein results from TCRdb running MiXCR on the multiplex PCR reads. Of 310,000 or so distinct CDR3 sequences listed, more than 15% are singletons. This clonotype was recorded at least ten times. Sequencing used blood. The origin of this receptor is a woman aged 60-75 years with Graves' ophthalmopathy.

The CDR3 coding sequence is TGTGCCAGCAGCTCCCTCTTAGCGGACAATGAGCAGTTCTTC. The encoded protein is CASSSLLADNEQFF. The V call is TRBV11-2, the J call TRBJ2-1; weak D call: TRBD2 (6 bases). The V and J ends lost 4 bases and 5 bases respectively, with 12 bases between them. The CDR3 sequence is 14 residues long. Germline assignment: CDR1 SGHAT and CDR2 FQNNGV.